This TCR beta chain emerged from a study of CD8 T cells in ankylosing spondylitis. Broader study findings: A motif in TCR beta, a set of several highly homologous variants, appeared characteristic of ankylosing spondylitis blood. Some of these motif variants have turned up before, in reports on reactive arthritis synovial fluid and blood. Matched ankylosing spondylitis synovial fluid reportedly contained a significantly enriched population of disease-linked clones. Clones linked to disease, bearing a CD8+ phenotype, were relatively rare in peripheral blood.

Details on this clonotype: The antigen is not known.

Germline CDR1 and CDR2: ENHRY and SYGVKD. The CDR3 covers 12 residues. Trimming took off 2 bases at V and 4 bases at J, with 2 bases between the two ends. 5'-RACE, quantitative and with molecular barcodes, yielded the TCR beta libraries. TCRdb redid the calling of the 5' RACE reads with MiXCR, one entry per CDR3 protein. The table shows 350,000 to 450,000 distinct CDR3 sequences, with 25% to 30% occurring only once. The rearrangement uses TRBV10-3 and TRBJ2-2; no clear D gene. Sequencing was carried out using blood, either unsorted or a sorted T cell fraction (not recorded which). The sequence derives from a male donor with ankylosing spondylitis. The CDR3 spells CAISEGTGELFF. CDR3 in DNA: TGTGCCATCAGTGAGGGCACCGGGGAGCTGTTTTTT.